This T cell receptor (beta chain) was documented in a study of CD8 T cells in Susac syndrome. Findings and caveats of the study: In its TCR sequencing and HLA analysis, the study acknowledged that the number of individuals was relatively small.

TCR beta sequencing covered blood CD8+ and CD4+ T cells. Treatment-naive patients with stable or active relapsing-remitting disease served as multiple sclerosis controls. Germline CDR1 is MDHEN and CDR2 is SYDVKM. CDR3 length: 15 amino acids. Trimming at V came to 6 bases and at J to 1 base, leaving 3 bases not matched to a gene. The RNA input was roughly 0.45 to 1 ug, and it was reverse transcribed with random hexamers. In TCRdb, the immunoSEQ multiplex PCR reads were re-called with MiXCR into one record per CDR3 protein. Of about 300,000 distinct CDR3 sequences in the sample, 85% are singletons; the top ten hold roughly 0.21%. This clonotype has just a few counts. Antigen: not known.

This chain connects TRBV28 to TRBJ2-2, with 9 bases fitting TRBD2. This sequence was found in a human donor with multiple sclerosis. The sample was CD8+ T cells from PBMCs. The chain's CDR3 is CASRPTSGNTGELFF. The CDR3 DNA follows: TGTGCCAGCAGGCCGACTAGCGGGAACACCGGGGAGCTGTTTTTT.